These 21 T cell receptor beta chains came from one sample sequenced in a study of shared clonotypes between healthy human individuals. Only in-frame clones appear in the TCRdb table, and some are missing; sequencing was by immunoSEQ multiplex PCR. The table includes roughly 2.5 million clones, roughly 92% detected once. Material for sequencing was naive CD4+ T cells sorted from blood. Subset meaning: CD45RA+ positively selected. All receptors come from a man aged 18 to 35 in good health.

The rearrangement joins TRBV7-9 to TRBJ2-7, with 12 bases lining up with TRBD1. Germline trimming cut 5 bases from V and 4 bases from J; bases unmatched to any gene: 6. This CDR3 comprises 15 residues. CDR1 SEHNR and CDR2 FQNEAQ come from the germline V gene (reference sequence). The CDR3 nucleotides read TGTGCCAGCAGCACCGGGACAGGGGGCTGGTACGAGCAGTACTTC. As protein: CASSTGTGGWYEQYF. The complete variable domain, with remaining parts taken from reference TRBV7-9 and TRBJ2-7, reads DTGVSQNPRHKITKRGQNVTFRCDPISEHNRLYWYRQTLGQGPEFLTYFQNEAQLEKSRLLSDRFSAERPKGSFSTLEIQRTEQGDSAMYLCASSTGTGGWYEQYFGPGTRLTVT.

V gene TRBV30 combines with J gene TRBJ2-5, with 7 bases that match TRBD2. The end of the DNA fits TRBJ2-7 better, so the J call may be wrong. There are 13 residues in the CDR3. Germline loops: CDR1 GTSNPN, CDR2 SVGIG (reference sequence). The chain's CDR3 is CAWSSGAHYEQYF. The CDR3, as DNA: TGTGCCTGGTCCAGCGGGGCGCACTACGAGCAGTACTTC.

The rearrangement joins TRBV10-3 to TRBJ1-1; no reliable D call. Looked up from germline, CDR1 is ENHRY and CDR2 is SYGVKD. The V and J ends lost 6 bases and 4 bases respectively, with 12 bases between them. The length of the CDR3 is 13 residues. Here the CDR3 DNA reads TGTGCCATCAGGGTCGACACGTCCACTGAAGCTTTCTTT. It specifies CAIRVDTSTEAFF.

The gene calls are TRBV7-9 and TRBJ2-6; 9 bases are a match to TRBD1. The junction had 9 bases not matched to a gene; V was cut back by 5 bases and J by 4 bases. Germline assignment: CDR1 SEHNR and CDR2 FQNEAQ (reference sequence). This CDR3 region has 17 residues. The CDR3 DNA reads as TGTGCCAGCAGCCTGATACAGGGGGCGGTAGGGGCCAACGTCCTGACTTTC. Amino acid sequence: CASSLIQGAVGANVLTF.

V usage is TRBV2 and J usage is TRBJ1-2; D ambiguous. This CDR3 comprises 12 residues. V lost 4 bases and J lost 8, with 11 bases in between. CDR1 and CDR2 (germline): SNHLY, FYNNEI. The CDR3 DNA sequence: TGTGCCAGCAGTGGCACGGCCAGCGGCTACACCTTC. It is translated as CASSGTASGYTF.

This clone occurred once. The V and J genes are TRBV6-1 and TRBJ1-5; D is unclear. Between the trimmed V and J ends, which lost 8 bases and 0 bases, there was a span of 8 bases. CDR1 is MNHNS and CDR2 is SASEGT in the germline V gene. The CDR3 totals 13 residues. The CDR3 DNA reads TGTGCCAGCGGCAGAAATAGCAATCAGCCCCAGCATTTT. Translating it yields CASGRNSNQPQHF.

V and J are TRBV6-5 and TRBJ1-3; no clear D. CDR3 length equals 15 residues. Trimming cost V 5 bases and J 4 bases, with 15 bases left between them. Germline V CDR1 and CDR2: MNHEY, SVGAGI. CDR3 DNA sequence: TGTGCCAGCAGTCCCCCCTCTGGAGGAGGAAACACCATATATTTT. Its translation: CASSPPSGGGNTIYF.

With respect to this clone: Relative to the germline gene, one junction end is altered; a read error may explain this. V and J are TRBV7-7 and TRBJ1-1; 7 bases agree with TRBD1. The CDR3 spans 16 residues. Germline CDR1 and CDR2: SSHAT and FNYEAQ (reference sequence). The CDR3 coding sequence is TGTGCTAGCAGCCAGGGGTGGGGCAGGGGGAAAACTGAAGCTTTCTTT. Translating gives CASSQGWGRGKTEAFF.

This chain connects TRBV5-1 to TRBJ2-1; 7 nucleotides line up with TRBD1. V trimming: 6 bases; J trimming: 8 bases; junction bases outside the gene matches: 11. The length of the CDR3 is 14 residues. Germline-derived CDR1 and CDR2 are SGHRS and YFSETQ. CDR3 amino acids: CASNRGPGWDEQFF. CDR3 DNA: TGCGCCAGCAATAGGGGGCCGGGGTGGGATGAGCAGTTCTTC.

This chain joins TRBV2 and TRBJ1-1; D is perhaps TRBD1 (6 bases). CDR1 SNHLY and CDR2 FYNNEI come from the germline V gene. The V and J ends lost 6 bases and 5 bases respectively, with 13 bases between them. The CDR3 consists of 13 residues. The CDR3 loop reads CASRSQGGTEAFF. The CDR3 DNA follows: TGTGCCAGCAGATCACAGGGTGGGACTGAAGCTTTCTTT. The full variable domain, its missing parts supplied by reference TRBV2 and TRBJ1-1, is EPEVTQTPSHQVTQMGQEVILRCVPISNHLYFYWYRQILGQKVEFLVSFYNNEISEKSEIFDDQFSVERPDGSNFTLKIRSTKLEDSAMYFCASRSQGGTEAFFGQGTRLTVV.

The V gene is TRBV7-2, the J gene TRBJ1-1, with no clear D. The V gene lost 5 bases and the J gene lost 7 bases, with 11 bases spanning the gap. Germline V lookup: CDR1 SGHTA, CDR2 FQGNSA. The CDR3 has 12 residues. The CDR3 nucleotides read TGTGCCAGCAGCCCCACCAAGGTTGAAGCTTTCTTT. The encoded protein is CASSPTKVEAFF.

The V gene is TRBV7-6, the J gene TRBJ2-7, with D perhaps TRBD2 (6 bases). The CDR3 has 15 residues. The V and J ends lost 5 bases and 0 bases respectively, with 14 bases between them. Germline CDR1 SGHVS, CDR2 FNYEAQ. CDR3 protein: CASSPGAGFSYEQYF. The CDR3 nucleotides read TGTGCCAGCAGCCCGGGAGCCGGGTTCTCCTACGAGCAGTACTTC.

The chain has TRBV19 and TRBJ1-1; no reliable D call. Per germline, CDR1 LNHDA and CDR2 SQIVND (reference sequence). Deletions cut 5 bases from V and 3 bases from J, with 7 bases between. This CDR3 comprises 12 residues. The CDR3 reads CASSAWDTEAFF. DNA for the CDR3: TGTGCCAGTAGTGCATGGGACACTGAAGCTTTCTTT.

The genes are TRBV6-6 and TRBJ1-2; D ambiguous. Germline values: CDR1 MNHNY, CDR2 SVGAGI (reference sequence). V lost 2 bases to trimming and J lost 3 bases, with 13 bases between them. This CDR3 has 15 amino acids. The CDR3 reads CASSYPADQDYGYTF. CDR3 sequence (DNA): TGTGCCAGCAGTTACCCGGCAGACCAAGACTATGGCTACACCTTC.

This chain connects TRBV12-5 to TRBJ2-2; 9 bases are a match to TRBD1. Losses at the gene ends were 6 bases for V and 9 bases for J; bases not matched to a gene: 11. Germline lookup yields CDR1 LGHNT and CDR2 FRNRAP. The CDR3 has 15 amino acids. The CDR3 sequence is CASGQQGALGRELFF. The CDR3, as DNA: TGTGCTAGTGGGCAACAGGGGGCGCTCGGAAGGGAGCTGTTTTTT. Together with reference TRBV12-5 and TRBJ2-2, the CDR3 gives the full variable domain: DARVTQTPRHKVTEMGQEVTMRCQPILGHNTVFWYRQTMMQGLELLAYFRNRAPLDDSGMPKDRFSAEMPDATLATLKIQPSEPRDSAVYFCASGQQGALGRELFFGEGSRLTVL.

This clone was recorded a few times. The CDR3 reads CASSAVAAGNTIYF. The CDR3 DNA follows: TGTGCCAGCAGTGCAGTAGCGGCTGGAAACACCATATATTTT. The J gene is TRBJ1-3, the V gene TRBV2; D gene unclear. V was pared by 4 bases and J by 2 bases, with 9 bases between. Per germline, CDR1 SNHLY and CDR2 FYNNEI. The length of the CDR3 is 14 residues.

As for this clone: The sample has other DNA sequences that encode this CDR3 too. The CDR3 sequence: CASSLPRPNYGYTF. CDR3 coding DNA: TGTGCCAGCAGCTTGCCCCGGCCCAACTATGGCTACACCTTC. The V and J genes are TRBV5-6 and TRBJ1-2; D not certain. V was shortened by 1 base and J by 2 bases, with 9 bases between the two germline ends. The germline V gene encodes CDR1 SGHDT and CDR2 YYEEEE. The CDR3 extends over 14 amino acids.

This clone was recorded once. J is TRBJ1-1 and V is TRBV21-1; the table's D call, TRBD1, was not checked against the DNA. TRBV21-1 is a recognized pseudogene. The CDR3 runs 11 residues. CDR3 sequence: CASSKKKGAFF. DNA of the CDR3: TGTGCCAGCAGCAAAAAGAAGGGGGCTTTCTTT.

CDR3 sequence: CASSLGGGRRVYEQYF. DNA for the CDR3: TGCGCCAGCAGCTTGGGCGGCGGGAGAAGGGTCTACGAGCAGTACTTC. The chain has TRBV5-1 and TRBJ2-7; TRBD2 matches 7 bases. V dropped 0 bases and J dropped 3; count of bases not matched to a gene: 9. The length of the CDR3 is 16 residues. Looked up from germline, CDR1 is SGHRS and CDR2 is YFSETQ.

The chain is built from TRBV19 and TRBJ1-2, with D possibly TRBD1 on 6 matching bases. Trimming cost V 9 bases and J 1 base, with 21 bases left between them. Germline V CDR1 and CDR2: LNHDA, SQIVND (reference sequence). The CDR3 runs to 16 residues. CDR3 protein: CASVPGQANYNYGYTF. The CDR3 DNA reads TGTGCCAGCGTACCGGGACAAGCGAACTATAACTATGGCTACACCTTC.

The gene calls are TRBV28 and TRBJ2-5; TRBD1 might be the D (6 bases). This CDR3 is 15 amino acids long. Trimming cost V 2 bases and J 1 base, with 11 bases left between them. Germline-derived CDR1 and CDR2 are MDHEN and SYDVKM. Here the CDR3 reads CASSLDTGSQETQYF. The CDR3 DNA reads as TGTGCCAGCAGTTTAGACACAGGGTCCCAAGAGACCCAGTACTTC.